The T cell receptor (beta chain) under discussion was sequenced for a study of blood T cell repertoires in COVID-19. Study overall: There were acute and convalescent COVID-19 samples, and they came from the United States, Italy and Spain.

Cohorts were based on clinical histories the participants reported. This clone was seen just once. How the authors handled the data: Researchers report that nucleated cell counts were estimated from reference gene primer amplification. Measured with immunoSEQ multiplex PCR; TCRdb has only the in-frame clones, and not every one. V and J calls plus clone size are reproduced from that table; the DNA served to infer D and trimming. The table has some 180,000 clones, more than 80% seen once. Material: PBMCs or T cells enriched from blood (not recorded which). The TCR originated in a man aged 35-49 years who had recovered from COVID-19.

Here the CDR3 reads CASSSSTFSGRRGETQYF. Here the CDR3 DNA reads TGCGCCAGCAGCTCCTCGACCTTTAGCGGGAGGAGGGGGGAGACCCAGTACTTC. This chain connects TRBV5-1 to TRBJ2-5; 10 bases fit TRBD2. Germline CDR1 SGHRS, CDR2 YFSETQ. CDR3 length equals 18 residues. The J segment lost 5 bases and the V segment lost 3 bases, leaving 16 bases of the junction unmatched. The variable domain in full, with the rest retrieved from reference TRBV5-1 and TRBJ2-5, is KAGVTQTPRYLIKTRGQQVTLSCSPISGHRSVSWYQQTPGQGLQFLFEYFSETQRNKGNFPGRFSGRQFSNSRSEMNVSTLELGDSALYLCASSSSTFSGRRGETQYFGPGTRLLVL.